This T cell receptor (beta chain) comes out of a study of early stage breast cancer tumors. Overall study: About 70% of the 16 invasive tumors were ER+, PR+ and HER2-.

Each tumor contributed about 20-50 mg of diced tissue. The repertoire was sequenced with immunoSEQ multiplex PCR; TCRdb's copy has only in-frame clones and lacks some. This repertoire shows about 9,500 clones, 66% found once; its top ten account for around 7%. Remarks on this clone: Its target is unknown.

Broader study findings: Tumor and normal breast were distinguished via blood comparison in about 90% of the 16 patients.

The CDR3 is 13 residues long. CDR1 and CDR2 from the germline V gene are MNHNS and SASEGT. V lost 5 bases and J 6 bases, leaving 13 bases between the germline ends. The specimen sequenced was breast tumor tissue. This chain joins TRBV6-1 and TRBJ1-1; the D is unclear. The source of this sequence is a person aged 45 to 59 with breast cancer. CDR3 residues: CASSPIPLSEAFF. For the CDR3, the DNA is TGTGCCAGCAGTCCGATTCCATTATCTGAAGCTTTCTTT.